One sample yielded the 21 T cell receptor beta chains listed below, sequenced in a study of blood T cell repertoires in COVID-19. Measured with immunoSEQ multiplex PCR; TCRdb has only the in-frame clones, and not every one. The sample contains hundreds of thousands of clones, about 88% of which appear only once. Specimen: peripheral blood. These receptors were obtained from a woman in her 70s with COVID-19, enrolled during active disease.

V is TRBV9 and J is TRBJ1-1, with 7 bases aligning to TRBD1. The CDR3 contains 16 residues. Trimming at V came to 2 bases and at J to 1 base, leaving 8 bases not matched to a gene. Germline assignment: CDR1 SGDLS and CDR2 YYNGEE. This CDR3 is CASSVRDRDSNTEAFF. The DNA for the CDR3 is TGTGCCAGCAGCGTCAGGGACAGAGATTCGAACACTGAAGCTTTCTTT.

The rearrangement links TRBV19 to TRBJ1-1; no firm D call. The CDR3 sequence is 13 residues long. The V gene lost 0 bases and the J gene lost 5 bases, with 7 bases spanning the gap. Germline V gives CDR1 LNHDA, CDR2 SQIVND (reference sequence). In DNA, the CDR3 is TGTGCCAGTAGTATAGAACGGGAGACTGAAGCTTTCTTT. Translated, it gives CASSIERETEAFF.

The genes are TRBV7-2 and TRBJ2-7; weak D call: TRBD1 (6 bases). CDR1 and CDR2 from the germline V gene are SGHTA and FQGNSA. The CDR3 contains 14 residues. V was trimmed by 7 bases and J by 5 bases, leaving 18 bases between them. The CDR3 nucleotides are TGTGCCAGCACCTCTTTAACAGGGTCCCACGAGCAGTACTTC. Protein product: CASTSLTGSHEQYF.

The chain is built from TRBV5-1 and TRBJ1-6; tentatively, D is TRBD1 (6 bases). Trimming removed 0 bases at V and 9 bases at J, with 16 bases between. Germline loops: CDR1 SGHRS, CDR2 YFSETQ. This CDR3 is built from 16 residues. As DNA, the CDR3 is TGCGCCAGCAGCTTGGGGTTAGGGGGTAATAGTTCACCCCTCCACTTT. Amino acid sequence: CASSLGLGGNSSPLHF.

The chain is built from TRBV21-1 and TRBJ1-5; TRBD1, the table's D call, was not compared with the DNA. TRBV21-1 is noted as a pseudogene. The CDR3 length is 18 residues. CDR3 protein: CASSTDRGPPYSNQPQHF. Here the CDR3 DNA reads TGTGCCAGCAGCACCGACAGGGGACCACCCTATAGCAATCAGCCCCAGCATTTT.

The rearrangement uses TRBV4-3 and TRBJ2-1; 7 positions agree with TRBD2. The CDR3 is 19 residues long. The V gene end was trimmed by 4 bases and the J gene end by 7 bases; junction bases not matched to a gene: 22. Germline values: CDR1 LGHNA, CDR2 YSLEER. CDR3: CASSRREWVRERGSNEQFF. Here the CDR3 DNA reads TGCGCCAGCAGCCGAAGGGAGTGGGTGCGCGAGCGGGGATCAAATGAGCAGTTCTTC.

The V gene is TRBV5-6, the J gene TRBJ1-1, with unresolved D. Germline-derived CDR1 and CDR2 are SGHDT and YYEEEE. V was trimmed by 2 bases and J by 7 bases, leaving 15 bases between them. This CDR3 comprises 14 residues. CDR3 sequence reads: CASSFIMTPHEAFF. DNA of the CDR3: TGTGCCAGCAGCTTTATTATGACACCCCATGAAGCTTTCTTT.

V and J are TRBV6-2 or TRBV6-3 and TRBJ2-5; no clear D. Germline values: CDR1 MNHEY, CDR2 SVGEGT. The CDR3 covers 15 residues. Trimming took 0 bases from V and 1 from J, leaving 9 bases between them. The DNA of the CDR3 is TGTGCCAGCAGTTACTCGATAGCAGCCCAAGAGACCCAGTACTTC. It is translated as CASSYSIAAQETQYF.

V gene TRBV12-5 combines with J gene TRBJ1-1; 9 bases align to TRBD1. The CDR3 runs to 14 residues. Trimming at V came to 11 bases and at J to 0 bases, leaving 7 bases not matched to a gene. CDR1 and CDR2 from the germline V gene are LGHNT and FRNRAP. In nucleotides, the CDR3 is TGTGCTTCCATCCGGGACAGGGTGAACACTGAAGCTTTCTTT. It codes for CASIRDRVNTEAFF.

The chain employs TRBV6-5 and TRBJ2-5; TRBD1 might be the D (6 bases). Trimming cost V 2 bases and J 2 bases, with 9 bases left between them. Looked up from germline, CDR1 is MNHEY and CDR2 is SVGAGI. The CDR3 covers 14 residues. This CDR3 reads CASSYGGQQETQYF. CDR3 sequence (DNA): TGTGCCAGCAGTTACGGAGGACAGCAAGAGACCCAGTACTTC.

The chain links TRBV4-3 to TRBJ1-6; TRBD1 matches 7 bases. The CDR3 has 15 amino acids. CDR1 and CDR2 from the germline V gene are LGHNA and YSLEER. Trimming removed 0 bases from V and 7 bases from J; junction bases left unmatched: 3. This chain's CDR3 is CASSQETGYNSPLHF. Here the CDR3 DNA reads TGCGCCAGCAGCCAAGAGACAGGGTACAATTCACCCCTCCACTTT.

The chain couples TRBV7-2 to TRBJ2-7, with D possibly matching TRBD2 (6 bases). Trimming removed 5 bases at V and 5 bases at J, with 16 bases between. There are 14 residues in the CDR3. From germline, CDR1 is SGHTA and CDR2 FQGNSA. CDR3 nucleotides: TGTGCCAGCAGCCAGGAGGGGCTCATCGACGAGCAGTACTTC. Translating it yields CASSQEGLIDEQYF.

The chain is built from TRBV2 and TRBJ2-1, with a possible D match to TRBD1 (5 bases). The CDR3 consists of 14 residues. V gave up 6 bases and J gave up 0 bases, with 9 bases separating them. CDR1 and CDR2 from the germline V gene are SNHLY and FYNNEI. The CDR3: CASRDTLSYNEQFF. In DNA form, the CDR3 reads TGTGCCAGCAGGGACACCCTCTCCTACAATGAGCAGTTCTTC.

CDR3 in DNA: TGTGCCAGCAGTTTACTGCCTAGCGGTGCAGATACGCAGTATTTT. This translates into CASSLLPSGADTQYF. The J gene is TRBJ2-3, the V gene TRBV28; TRBD2 agrees at 7 bases. The CDR3 runs to 15 residues. Germline V lookup: CDR1 MDHEN, CDR2 SYDVKM. After removal of 2 bases from V and 4 bases from J, the junction contained 6 bases not matched to a gene.

The CDR3 region has the DNA TGTGCCAGCAGCCAACGGACAGGGCAGGGTGAGCAGTTCTTC. The encoded protein is CASSQRTGQGEQFF. The chain carries TRBV7-2 and TRBJ2-1; 8 bases are a match to TRBD1. V lost 5 bases to trimming and J lost 9 bases; unmatched junction nucleotides: 9. Looked up from germline, CDR1 is SGHTA and CDR2 is FQGNSA. CDR3 length: 14 residues.

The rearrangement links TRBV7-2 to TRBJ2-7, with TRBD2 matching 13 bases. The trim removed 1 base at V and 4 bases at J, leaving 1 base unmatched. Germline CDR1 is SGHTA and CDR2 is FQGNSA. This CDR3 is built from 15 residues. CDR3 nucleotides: TGTGCCAGCAGCTTAGGACTAGCGGGGGGATACGAGCAGTACTTC. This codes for CASSLGLAGGYEQYF.

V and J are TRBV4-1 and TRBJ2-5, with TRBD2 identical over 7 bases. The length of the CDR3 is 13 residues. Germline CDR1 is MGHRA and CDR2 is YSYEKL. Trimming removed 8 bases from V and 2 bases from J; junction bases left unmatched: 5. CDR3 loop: CASAFGGQETQYF. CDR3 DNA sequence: TGCGCCAGCGCTTTCGGGGGGCAAGAGACCCAGTACTTC.

The CDR3 DNA sequence: TGTGCCAGCAGCCAAGAAGGAGAGCGGACCCAGTACTTC. Translated: CASSQEGERTQYF. The chain has TRBV3-1 (or the pseudogene TRBV3-2) and TRBJ2-5; no firm D call. Trimming pared 0 bases from V and 7 bases from J, leaving 9 bases between. CDR3 length equals 13 residues. Per the germline V gene, CDR1 is LGHDT and CDR2 is YNNKEL (reference sequence).

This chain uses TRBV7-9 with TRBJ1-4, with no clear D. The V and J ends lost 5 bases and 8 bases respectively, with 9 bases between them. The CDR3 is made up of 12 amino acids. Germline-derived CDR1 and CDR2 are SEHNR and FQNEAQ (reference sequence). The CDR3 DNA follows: TGTGCCAGCAGCGCCACCGAGGAAAAACTGTTTTTT. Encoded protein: CASSATEEKLFF.

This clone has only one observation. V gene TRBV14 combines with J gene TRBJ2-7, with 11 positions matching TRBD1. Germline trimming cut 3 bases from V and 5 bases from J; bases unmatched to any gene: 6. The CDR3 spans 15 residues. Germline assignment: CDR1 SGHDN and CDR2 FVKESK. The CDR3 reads CASSQTGTGGHEQYF. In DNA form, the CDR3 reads TGTGCCAGCAGCCAGACCGGGACAGGGGGACACGAGCAGTACTTC.

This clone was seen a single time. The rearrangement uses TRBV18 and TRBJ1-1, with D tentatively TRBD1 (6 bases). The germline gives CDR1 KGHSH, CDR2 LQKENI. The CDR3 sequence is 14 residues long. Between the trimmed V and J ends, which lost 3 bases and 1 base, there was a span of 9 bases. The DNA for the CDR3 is TGTGCCAGCTCACCGACGACAGGGAACACTGAAGCTTTCTTT. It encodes CASSPTTGNTEAFF. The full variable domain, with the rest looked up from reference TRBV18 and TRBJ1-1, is NAGVMQNPRHLVRRRGQEARLRCSPMKGHSHVYWYRQLPEEGLKFMVYLQKENIIDESGMPKERFSAEFPKEGPSILRIQQVVRGDSAAYFCASSPTTGNTEAFFGQGTRLTVV.